This T cell receptor (beta chain) emerged from a study of CD8 T cells in Susac syndrome. When the RNA was reverse transcribed, random hexamers were used with an input of 0.5 to 1 ug. Multiplex immunoSEQ PCR targeted 54 Vbeta and 13 Jbeta TCR beta segments. TCRdb re-analysed the immunoSEQ multiplex PCR reads in MiXCR, keeping a single row per CDR3 protein. The sample comprises 160,000 or so distinct CDR3 sequences, 90% to 95% of which are singletons, and more than 0.095% rests with the top ten. The germline CDR1 and CDR2 sequences are KGHDR and SFDVKD. Losses at the gene ends were 4 bases for V and 2 bases for J; bases not matched to a gene: 6. The length of the CDR3 is 15 residues. This clonotype occurred once.

The chain carries TRBV24-1 and TRBJ2-5; TRBD1 aligns across 7 bases. Sample: CD4+ T cells from PBMCs. This clonotype originated in a human donor with Susac syndrome. Written as DNA, the CDR3 is TGTGCCACCAGTGACCCCGGGACAGAACAAGAGACCCAGTACTTC. It yields the protein CATSDPGTEQETQYF.